This T cell receptor (beta chain) emerged from a study of patients and donors after allogeneic stem cell transplantation. Each CDR3 protein is one row after TCRdb ran MiXCR on the RT-PCR reads. Of approximately 410,000 distinct CDR3 sequences in the sample, 16% were seen once. This CDR3 comprises 14 residues. V was clipped by 3 bases and J by 3 bases, with 10 bases between them. The germline V gene has CDR1 SGHTA and CDR2 FQGTGA. The TCR sequence derives from a human donor who was either an allogeneic HSCT recipient or a stem cell or donor lymphocyte infusion donor (not recorded which). It is not recorded whose cells these are; they may come from a transplant donor. V is TRBV7-3 and J is TRBJ2-3, with D possibly TRBD2 on 6 matching bases. The source material was blood, either unsorted or a sorted T cell fraction (not recorded which). This chain's CDR3 is CASSFPGETDTQYF. As DNA, the CDR3 is TGTGCCAGCAGCTTTCCGGGGGAAACAGATACGCAGTATTTT.